The 30 T cell receptor beta chains presented below share a single source sample, sequenced in a study of vaccination and CD4 T cells after COVID-19. With the Oncomine TCR Beta short-read assay, DNA from cultured CD4+ T cells was sequenced. TCRdb reprocessed the PCR reads with MiXCR, giving one entry per CDR3 protein. This table has around 3,500 distinct CDR3 sequences, around 17% appearing once. What these receptors recognize is not known. Described treatment: roughly ten-day PBMC culture with coronavirus spike peptide pools or control peptides (ViraFEST assay). Sequenced input: CD4+ T cells from blood, cultured in vitro. These receptors all stem from a human donor who had recovered from COVID-19.

This clonotype was found a few times. The chain links TRBV30 to TRBJ1-2; D call uncertain. CDR3 length: 15 residues. V was shortened by 0 bases and J by 4 bases, with 15 bases between the two germline ends. Germline CDR1 is GTSNPN and CDR2 is SVGIG (reference sequence). The CDR3 loop reads CAWSVDPQIGYGYTF. The CDR3 DNA sequence: TGTGCCTGGAGTGTGGACCCGCAGATCGGCTATGGCTACACCTTC.

This CDR3 is CSATSPETSGGPTYEQYF. CDR3 coding DNA: TGCAGTGCCACAAGTCCCGAGACTAGCGGGGGGCCTACCTACGAGCAGTACTTC. The chain links TRBV20-1 to TRBJ2-7, with 13 bases matching TRBD2. Germline trimming cut 6 bases from V and 2 bases from J; bases unmatched to any gene: 16. CDR3 size: 18 residues. CDR1 is DFQATT and CDR2 is SNEGSKA in the germline V gene (reference sequence).

The chain uses TRBV19 and TRBJ1-6; D is uncertain. Trimming stripped 4 bases from V and 10 bases from J, with 20 bases between. The CDR3 length is 16 residues. From germline, CDR1 is LNHDA and CDR2 SQIVND (reference sequence). CDR3 nucleotide sequence: TGTGCCAGTAGTACCCGATCCGGGCCCCCGGAGTCACCCCTCCACTTT. This translates into CASSTRSGPPESPLHF.

This clonotype has just a few counts. The genes are TRBV10-3 and TRBJ1-1, with a weak D call TRBD1 (5 bases). Germline V gene data show CDR1 as ENHRY and CDR2 as SYGVKD. The germline V and J ends were trimmed by 0 bases and 5 bases, with 13 bases remaining between them. The CDR3 covers 15 residues. The CDR3 sequence: CAISESAGRGTEAFF. In DNA form, the CDR3 reads TGTGCCATCAGTGAGTCTGCAGGGAGGGGAACTGAAGCTTTCTTT.

By share, this clonotype ranks as large (0.1 to 1%). The chain couples TRBV20-1 to TRBJ2-3; unclear D gene. V dropped 7 bases and J dropped 2 bases, with 13 bases sitting between them. The CDR3 has 13 amino acids. Germline V gene data show CDR1 as DFQATT and CDR2 as SNEGSKA (reference sequence). The CDR3 nucleotides are TGCAGTGTTCGTCCGGCAAACACAGATACGCAGTATTTT. Its protein is CSVRPANTDTQYF.

In this sample, this clonotype turned up a few times. The chain has TRBV6-1 and TRBJ2-4; 9 nucleotides agree with TRBD1. The J segment lost 8 bases and the V segment lost 7 bases, leaving 9 bases of the junction unmatched. The CDR3 consists of 14 residues. Germline CDR1 is MNHNS and CDR2 is SASEGT. The CDR3 loop is CASTFTGGADIQYF. Here the CDR3 DNA reads TGTGCCAGCACCTTCACAGGGGGCGCTGACATTCAGTACTTC.

This clonotype is classed as medium-sized (0.01 to 0.1%). The chain links TRBV6-1 to TRBJ1-6; 8 bases fit TRBD1. Trimming took 8 bases from V and 7 from J; bases not matched to a gene: 13. The CDR3 spans 16 residues. Germline-derived CDR1 and CDR2 are MNHNS and SASEGT. This CDR3 is CASGTRTGSGNSPLHF. CDR3 DNA: TGTGCCAGCGGAACCAGGACAGGGTCTGGCAATTCACCCCTCCACTTT.

This clonotype is labeled medium-sized. The J gene is TRBJ2-5, the V gene TRBV6-1; the D gene is possibly TRBD2 (7 bases). The V end lost 8 bases, the J end lost 5 bases, and 15 bases lay between the germline ends. Germline assignment: CDR1 MNHNS and CDR2 SASEGT. This CDR3 region has 13 residues. CDR3 amino acids: CASRRGGGETQYF. The CDR3 DNA is TGTGCCAGCCGAAGAGGGGGAGGGGAGACCCAGTACTTC.

This clonotype came up a few times. J is TRBJ2-3 and V is TRBV7-9; 7 positions agree with TRBD2. Germline values: CDR1 SEHNR, CDR2 FQNEAQ (reference sequence). V lost 0 bases to trimming and J lost 11 bases; unmatched junction nucleotides: 5. The CDR3 runs 13 residues. CDR3 in DNA: TGTGCCAGCAGCTTAGCTGGAGCGGGGCGGCAGTATTTT. Residues: CASSLAGAGRQYF. Full variable domain (missing parts from reference TRBV7-9 and TRBJ2-3): DTGVSQNPRHKITKRGQNVTFRCDPISEHNRLYWYRQTLGQGPEFLTYFQNEAQLEKSRLLSDRFSAERPKGSFSTLEIQRTEQGDSAMYLCASSLAGAGRQYFGPGTRLTVL.

This clonotype has a handful of counts. The chain couples TRBV28 to TRBJ2-5, with TRBD2 matching 9 bases. The CDR3 length is 16 residues. The germline V gene encodes CDR1 MDHEN and CDR2 SYDVKM. The V segment lost 6 bases and the J segment 1 base; nucleotides outside the gene matches: 9. CDR3 in DNA: TGTGCCAGCAGGCCACTGGCGGGGGGGCTCCAAGAGACCCAGTACTTC. Encoded protein: CASRPLAGGLQETQYF.

Notes on this clonotype: This may be a read error: a much more frequent sequence differs by one nucleotide. This sequence joins TRBV29-1 and TRBJ2-3, with a tentative D call TRBD2 (6 bases). Trimming cost V 8 bases and J 8 bases, with 32 bases left between them. Germline CDR1 is SQVTM and CDR2 is ANQGSEA. The CDR3 contains 17 residues. In DNA form, the CDR3 reads TGCAGCTCCCTACGGGTGGGGGGACTCCGTAATGAAGGTACGCAGTATTTT. Translated, it gives CSSLRVGGLRNEGTQYF.

V usage is TRBV2 and J usage is TRBJ2-7; no reliable D call. V lost 7 bases, J lost 1 base, and 5 bases lay in between. The length of the CDR3 is 11 residues. Germline values: CDR1 SNHLY, CDR2 FYNNEI. CDR3: CASMESYEQYF. The DNA for the CDR3 is TGTGCCAGCATGGAGTCCTACGAGCAGTACTTC.

V and J are TRBV30 and TRBJ1-6; the D is unclear. Per the germline V gene, CDR1 is GTSNPN and CDR2 is SVGIG (reference sequence). Trimming cost V 0 bases and J 6 bases, with 18 bases left between them. The CDR3 is 17 amino acids. DNA for the CDR3: TGTGCCTGGAGTGTCTCCCTTGTTGGAATAAGTAATTCACCCCTCCACTTT. Its protein is CAWSVSLVGISNSPLHF.

This rearrangement joins TRBV5-5 to TRBJ2-1; 7 bases are shared with TRBD1. This CDR3 has 13 residues. Germline values: CDR1 SGHKS, CDR2 YYEKEE (reference sequence). Trimming at V came to 5 bases and at J to 10 bases, leaving 9 bases not matched to a gene. The CDR3 nucleotides are TGTGCCAGCAGTTGGGACAGCCAGTTAGAGCAGTTCTTC. Protein product: CASSWDSQLEQFF.

DNA for the CDR3: TGTGCCACCCGGACAGCGGTAGTCTACGAGCAGTACTTC. Its protein product is CATRTAVVYEQYF. The chain recombines TRBV6-1 with TRBJ2-7; D possibly corresponds to TRBD1 (6 bases). CDR3 size: 13 residues. V was cut by 10 bases and J by 3 bases, with 16 bases left in between. The germline CDR1 and CDR2 sequences are MNHNS and SASEGT.

By share of the sample, this clonotype is large. The chain combines TRBV5-5 with TRBJ2-7, with 11 bases matching TRBD2. Germline V CDR1 and CDR2: SGHKS, YYEKEE (reference sequence). The CDR3 loop spans 15 amino acids. V lost 5 bases, J lost 1 base, and 5 bases stayed unmatched. The CDR3 bases are TGTGCCAGCAGTCTAACTAGCGGGGGTTCCTACGAGCAGTACTTC. This codes for CASSLTSGGSYEQYF.

This clonotype turned up a few times. This chain connects TRBV5-1 to TRBJ2-3; 7 positions agree with TRBD1. The CDR3 length is 14 residues. CDR1 is SGHRS and CDR2 is YFSETQ in the germline V gene. J lost 4 bases, V lost 0 bases, and 2 bases had no gene match. CDR3 region: CASSLGDRADTQYF. CDR3 nucleotides: TGCGCCAGCAGCTTGGGAGACAGGGCAGATACGCAGTATTTT.

The V and J genes are TRBV6-1 and TRBJ2-2; 11 positions match TRBD1. V was clipped by 6 bases and J by 3 bases; unmatched bases: 6. The germline CDR1 and CDR2 sequences are MNHNS and SASEGT. The CDR3 totals 16 residues. As DNA, the CDR3 is TGTGCCAGCAGGCGCGGGACAGGGGGTGACACCGGGGAGCTGTTTTTT. Residues: CASRRGTGGDTGELFF.

This clonotype was found a few times. The chain couples TRBV5-4 to TRBJ2-6; tentative D call: TRBD1 (5 bases). The V end lost 1 base, the J end lost 3 bases, and 8 bases lay between the germline ends. The CDR3 covers 15 residues. The germline V gene has CDR1 SGHNT and CDR2 YYREEE (reference sequence). CDR3: CASSLQGSGANVLTF. The CDR3 nucleotides read TGTGCCAGCAGCTTGCAGGGAAGTGGGGCCAACGTCCTGACTTTC. Full variable domain (missing parts from reference TRBV5-4 and TRBJ2-6): ETGVTQSPTHLIKTRGQQVTLRCSSQSGHNTVSWYQQALGQGPQFIFQYYREEENGRGNFPPRFSGLQFPNYSSELNVNALELDDSALYLCASSLQGSGANVLTFGAGSRLTVL.

This clonotype is labeled as medium-sized. The chain carries TRBV6-5 and TRBJ2-2; no clear D. There are 16 residues in the CDR3. Germline CDR1 and CDR2: MNHEY and SVGAGI. Trimming removed 1 base at V and 4 bases at J, with 13 bases between. The CDR3 protein is CASSYLSTSATGELFF. CDR3 DNA: TGTGCCAGCAGTTACTTATCGACGTCGGCCACCGGGGAGCTGTTTTTT.

The CDR3 sequence: CASSLDPPGQGAGELFF. CDR3 nucleotides: TGCGCCAGCAGCTTGGACCCCCCGGGACAGGGGGCCGGGGAGCTGTTTTTT. The gene calls are TRBV5-1 and TRBJ2-2, with 11 positions matching TRBD1. The CDR3 loop spans 17 amino acids. V was clipped by 0 bases and J by 6 bases; unmatched bases: 7. Germline CDR1 is SGHRS and CDR2 is YFSETQ.

Judged by abundance, this clonotype is medium-sized. The chain joins TRBV27 to TRBJ2-7; 8 positions agree with TRBD1. Trimming cost V 1 base and J 4 bases; bases outside gene matches: 12. This CDR3 is 17 amino acids long. The germline V gene has CDR1 MNHEY and CDR2 SMNVEV (reference sequence). The CDR3 loop reads CASSLFIQGEMRYEQYF. In nucleotides, the CDR3 is TGTGCCAGCAGTTTATTCATACAGGGGGAAATGAGGTACGAGCAGTACTTC.

Judged by abundance, this clonotype is medium-sized. The chain employs TRBV12-3 or TRBV12-4 and TRBJ1-2, with a possible D match to TRBD1 (6 bases). The CDR3 covers 14 residues. V dropped 3 bases and J dropped 2 bases, with 10 bases sitting between them. CDR3 nucleotides: TGTGCCAGCAGTTTTAGGGGGGGGAACTATGGCTACACCTTC. As protein: CASSFRGGNYGYTF.

By share, this clonotype ranks as medium-sized. The chain employs TRBV7-9 and TRBJ1-1; D gene uncertain. Trimming pared 5 bases from V and 1 base from J, leaving 11 bases between. Germline loops: CDR1 SEHNR, CDR2 FQNEAQ (reference sequence). The length of the CDR3 is 14 residues. The CDR3 region is CASSPPQRNTEAFF. The CDR3 nucleotides read TGTGCCAGCAGCCCCCCACAGAGGAACACTGAAGCTTTCTTT.

Sample share makes this clonotype medium-sized. This chain's CDR3 is CASSPDQTSGDTQYF. Here the CDR3 DNA reads TGTGCCAGCAGCCCCGACCAGACTAGCGGCGATACGCAGTATTTT. This chain connects TRBV7-9 to TRBJ2-3, with 9 nucleotides matching TRBD2. The CDR3 is 15 amino acids. The J segment lost 6 bases and the V segment lost 5 bases, leaving 9 bases of the junction unmatched. CDR1 SEHNR and CDR2 FQNEAQ come from the germline V gene (reference sequence).

This clonotype is deemed medium-sized. The V call is TRBV6-5, the J call TRBJ2-4, with no clear D. The CDR3 spans 14 residues. Trimming took off 4 bases at V and 5 bases at J, with 12 bases between the two ends. Germline CDR1 is MNHEY and CDR2 is SVGAGI. The CDR3 region is CASSWLHPENIQYF. As DNA, the CDR3 is TGTGCCAGCAGTTGGCTGCACCCCGAAAACATTCAGTACTTC.

This clonotype is medium-sized (0.01 to 0.1%) within its sample. This chain links TRBV20-1 with TRBJ1-6; D gene unclear. The CDR3 is 13 residues long. V lost 6 bases and J lost 6, with 12 bases in between. Germline V CDR1 and CDR2: DFQATT, SNEGSKA (reference sequence). The CDR3 DNA reads TGCAGTGCATTGGACGGGGTTAATTCACCCCTCCACTTT. Its protein product is CSALDGVNSPLHF.

By proportion, this clonotype is medium-sized. A junction boundary mismatches the germline segment, possibly from a read error. V usage is TRBV7-7 and J usage is TRBJ2-3; D unclear. CDR3 length: 14 residues. Germline V gene sequence: CDR1 SSHAT, CDR2 FNYEAQ (reference sequence). This chain's CDR3 is CASSSNPAHPTQYF. DNA for the CDR3: TGTGCTAGCAGCTCTAACCCAGCCCACCCTACGCAGTATTTT.

This clonotype has more than one count but fewer than ten. This chain links TRBV10-3 with TRBJ2-3; TRBD1 might be the D (5 bases). The V gene's germline CDR1 is ENHRY and CDR2 SYGVKD. The CDR3 covers 15 residues. The V end lost 1 base, the J end lost 0 bases, and 8 bases lay between the germline ends. The CDR3 DNA sequence: TGTGCCATCAGTGAGTGGTCAGGGAGCACAGATACGCAGTATTTT. This sequence encodes CAISEWSGSTDTQYF.

This chain links TRBV7-9 with TRBJ1-2, with a possible D match to TRBD1 (5 bases). V was trimmed by 4 bases and J by 4 bases, leaving 13 bases between them. This CDR3 is 14 amino acids long. Germline V gives CDR1 SEHNR, CDR2 FQNEAQ (reference sequence). In nucleotides, the CDR3 is TGTGCCAGCAGCTCCGGGACTCCCGGCTATGGCTACACCTTC. Amino acid sequence: CASSSGTPGYGYTF.